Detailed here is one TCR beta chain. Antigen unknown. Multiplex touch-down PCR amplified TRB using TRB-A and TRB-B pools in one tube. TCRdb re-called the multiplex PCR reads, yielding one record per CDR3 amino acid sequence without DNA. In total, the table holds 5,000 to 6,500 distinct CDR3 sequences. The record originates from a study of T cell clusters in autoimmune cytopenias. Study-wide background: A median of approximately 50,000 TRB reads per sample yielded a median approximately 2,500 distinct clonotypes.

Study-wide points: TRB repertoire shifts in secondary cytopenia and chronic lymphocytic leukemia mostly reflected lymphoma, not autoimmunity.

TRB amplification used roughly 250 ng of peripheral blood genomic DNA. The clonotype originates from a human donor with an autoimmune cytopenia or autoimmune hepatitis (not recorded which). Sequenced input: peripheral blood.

This CDR3 reads CASSPGLARGETQYF. The rearrangement uses TRBV5-1 and TRBJ2-5; TCRdb designates TRBD2, a call that cannot be tested without DNA. The V gene's germline CDR1 is SGHRS and CDR2 YFSETQ. CDR3 length: 15 amino acids.